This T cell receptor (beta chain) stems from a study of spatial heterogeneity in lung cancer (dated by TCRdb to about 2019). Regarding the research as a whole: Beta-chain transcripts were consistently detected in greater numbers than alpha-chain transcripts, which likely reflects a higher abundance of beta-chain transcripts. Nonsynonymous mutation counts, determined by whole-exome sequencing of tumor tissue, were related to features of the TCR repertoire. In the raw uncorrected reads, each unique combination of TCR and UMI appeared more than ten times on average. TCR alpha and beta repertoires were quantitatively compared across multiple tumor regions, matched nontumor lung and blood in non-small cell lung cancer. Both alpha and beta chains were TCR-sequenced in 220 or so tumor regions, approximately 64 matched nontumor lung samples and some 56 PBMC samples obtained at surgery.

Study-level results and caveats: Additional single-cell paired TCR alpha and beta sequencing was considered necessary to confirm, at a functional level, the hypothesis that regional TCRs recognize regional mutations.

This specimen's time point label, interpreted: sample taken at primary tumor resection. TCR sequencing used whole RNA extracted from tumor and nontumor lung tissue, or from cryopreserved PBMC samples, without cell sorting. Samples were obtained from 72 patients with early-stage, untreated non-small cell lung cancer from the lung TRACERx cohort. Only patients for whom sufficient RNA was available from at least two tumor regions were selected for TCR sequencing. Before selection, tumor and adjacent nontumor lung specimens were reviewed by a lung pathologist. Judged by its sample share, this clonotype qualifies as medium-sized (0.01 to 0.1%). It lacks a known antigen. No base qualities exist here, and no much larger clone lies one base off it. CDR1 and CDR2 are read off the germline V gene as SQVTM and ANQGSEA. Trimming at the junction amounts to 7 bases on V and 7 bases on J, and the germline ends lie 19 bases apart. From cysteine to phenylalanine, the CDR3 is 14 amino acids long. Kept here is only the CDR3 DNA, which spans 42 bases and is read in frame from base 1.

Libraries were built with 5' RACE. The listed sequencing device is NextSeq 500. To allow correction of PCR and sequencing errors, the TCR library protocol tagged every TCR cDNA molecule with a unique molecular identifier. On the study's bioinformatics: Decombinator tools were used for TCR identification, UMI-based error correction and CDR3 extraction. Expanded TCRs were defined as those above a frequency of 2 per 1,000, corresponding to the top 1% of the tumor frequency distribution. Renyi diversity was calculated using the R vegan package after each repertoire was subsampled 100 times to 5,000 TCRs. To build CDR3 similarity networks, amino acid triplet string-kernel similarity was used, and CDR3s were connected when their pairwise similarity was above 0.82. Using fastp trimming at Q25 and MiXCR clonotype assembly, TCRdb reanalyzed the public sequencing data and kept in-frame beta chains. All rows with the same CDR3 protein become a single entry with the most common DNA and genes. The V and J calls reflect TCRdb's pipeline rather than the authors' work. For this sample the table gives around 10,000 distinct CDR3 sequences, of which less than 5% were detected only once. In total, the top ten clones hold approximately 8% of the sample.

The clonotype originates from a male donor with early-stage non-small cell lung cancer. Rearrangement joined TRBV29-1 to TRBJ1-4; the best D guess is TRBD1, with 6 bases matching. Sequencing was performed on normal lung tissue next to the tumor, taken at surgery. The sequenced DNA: TGCAGCGCCCGGCAGCGGGGGCTCGGTGAAAAACTGTTTTTT. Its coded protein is CSARQRGLGEKLFF.